The 8 T cell receptor beta chains below all came from one sample that was sequenced in a study of blood T cell repertoires in COVID-19. Sequencing used immunoSEQ multiplex PCR; TCRdb keeps in-frame clones, though not all of them. The repertoire holds 96,000 or so clones, with nearly 90% as singletons. Sequences were obtained from peripheral blood. The receptors come from a woman older than 75 with acute or convalescent COVID-19.

The chain recombines TRBV5-1 with TRBJ2-2; possible D gene TRBD1, 5 bases. CDR3 length: 14 amino acids. Trimming took 4 bases from V and 1 from J, leaving 8 bases between them. Germline loops: CDR1 SGHRS, CDR2 YFSETQ. This chain's CDR3 is CASSPGQNTGELFF. The CDR3 DNA follows: TGCGCCAGCAGCCCCGGACAGAACACCGGGGAGCTGTTTTTT.

The chain combines TRBV9 with TRBJ1-2; no reliable D call. Germline values: CDR1 SGDLS, CDR2 YYNGEE. Trimming left V 0 bases short and J 4 bases short, with 13 bases between. The CDR3 contains 15 residues. As DNA, the CDR3 is TGTGCCAGCAGCGTAGGCGCAGGATTAGGCTATGGCTACACCTTC. Protein sequence: CASSVGAGLGYGYTF.

The V gene is TRBV5-1, the J gene TRBJ2-5, with D uncertain. Germline CDR1 reads SGHRS; CDR2 reads YFSETQ. V was clipped by 3 bases and J by 4 bases, with 10 bases between them. CDR3 length: 13 amino acids. CDR3 DNA sequence: TGCGCCAGCAGCTCTTTGACTTTAGAGACCCAGTACTTC. Amino acids: CASSSLTLETQYF.

V usage is TRBV5-1 and J usage is TRBJ1-4; 8 positions agree with TRBD1. Germline V CDR1 and CDR2: SGHRS, YFSETQ. The CDR3 is made up of 14 amino acids. After removal of 0 bases from V and 7 bases from J, the junction contained 2 bases not matched to a gene. CDR3 in amino acids: CASSLAGGGEKLFF. The CDR3 nucleotides are TGCGCCAGCAGCTTGGCAGGGGGCGGTGAAAAACTGTTTTTT.

The chain combines TRBV5-1 with TRBJ2-1, with TRBD2 matching over 8 bases. Germline values: CDR1 SGHRS, CDR2 YFSETQ. CDR3 size: 16 residues. Trimming took 0 bases from V and 0 from J; bases not matched to a gene: 2. Here the CDR3 DNA reads TGCGCCAGCAGCTTGGCCGGGACTAGCTCCTACAATGAGCAGTTCTTC. Its translation is CASSLAGTSSYNEQFF.

This clone is a singleton in its sample. The chain employs TRBV7-2 and TRBJ2-1; D call uncertain. The CDR3 is 14 residues long. Trimming left V 2 bases short and J 0 bases short, with 5 bases between. Germline values: CDR1 SGHTA, CDR2 FQGNSA. CDR3 coding DNA: TGTGCCAGCAGCTTATCCTCCTCCTACAATGAGCAGTTCTTC. This translates into CASSLSSSYNEQFF.

J is TRBJ2-5 and V is TRBV7-8; a possible D gene is TRBD2 (5 bases). Germline loops: CDR1 SGHVS, CDR2 FQNEAQ. V lost 2 bases and J 2 bases, leaving 15 bases between the germline ends. The CDR3 is 16 residues long. CDR3 coding DNA: TGTGCCAGCAGCTTACCGCTGCGGGTCAATCAAGAGACCCAGTACTTC. It translates to CASSLPLRVNQETQYF. The full variable domain, in which reference TRBV7-8 and TRBJ2-5 provide the parts outside the CDR3, is GAGVSQSPRYKVAKRGQDVALRCDPISGHVSLFWYQQALGQGPEFLTYFQNEAQLDKSGLPSDRFFAERPEGSVSTLKIQRTQQEDSAVYLCASSLPLRVNQETQYFGPGTRLLVL.

This rearrangement joins TRBV25-1 to TRBJ1-2; TRBD1 matches 8 bases. This CDR3 is built from 15 residues. The germline CDR1 and CDR2 sequences are MGHDK and SYGVNS. Trimming removed 6 bases from V and 3 bases from J; junction bases left unmatched: 9. CDR3 DNA sequence: TGTGCCAGCAGCGCTCCCGGGACAGGCCACTATGGCTACACCTTC. Translation gives CASSAPGTGHYGYTF.